The clone carrying this T cell receptor beta chain was detected ten times or more. TCRdb analysed the RT-PCR reads with MiXCR anew, one entry per CDR3 protein. The data show 550,000 to 750,000 distinct CDR3 sequences, 13% to 15% seen once. The V segment lost 4 bases and the J segment 5 bases; nucleotides outside the gene matches: 4. The CDR3 length is 13 residues. CDR1 and CDR2 (germline): SGHDT, YYEEEE. Sequenced input: memory CD4+ T cells from blood. The receptor was isolated from a female donor in good health, serving as a healthy control. V gene TRBV5-6 combines with J gene TRBJ2-5, with 8 bases matching TRBD1. CDR3 nucleotides: TGTGCCAGCAGCCCGGACAGGGTTGAGACCCAGTACTTC. The encoded protein is CASSPDRVETQYF.